This T cell receptor (beta chain) was profiled in a study of T cell responses to AZD1222 COVID-19 vaccine. V lost 1 base and J lost 5, with 6 bases in between. This CDR3 spans 12 amino acids. Germline CDR1 reads SEHNR; CDR2 reads FQNEAQ (reference sequence). Repertoires were generated with immunoSEQ multiplex PCR, while TCRdb's copy carries only in-frame clones and drops some. The profile covers 80,000 to 90,000 clones, with roughly 94% appearing a single time and around 5.2% taken by the ten largest. The rearrangement links TRBV7-9 to TRBJ2-7; D gene uncertain. This specimen consisted of peripheral blood, obtained on day 0 of AZD1222 vaccination. This receptor was obtained from an adult in good health. CDR3 nucleotide sequence: TGTGCCAGCAGCTTAGGTAACGACGAGCAGTACTTC. Translated: CASSLGNDEQYF.